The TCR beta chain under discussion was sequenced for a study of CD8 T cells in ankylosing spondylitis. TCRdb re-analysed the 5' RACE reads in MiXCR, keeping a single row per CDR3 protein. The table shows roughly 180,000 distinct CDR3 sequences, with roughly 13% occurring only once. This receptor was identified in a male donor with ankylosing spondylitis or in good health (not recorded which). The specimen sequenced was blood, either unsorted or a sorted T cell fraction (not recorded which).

The chain's CDR3 is CASTGGGNQGYTF. CDR3 DNA: TGTGCCAGCACGGGTGGGGGTAATCAGGGCTACACCTTC. The chain is built from TRBV7-9 and TRBJ1-2, with a tentative D call TRBD1 (5 bases). The germline V gene encodes CDR1 SEHNR and CDR2 FQNEAQ (reference sequence). V lost 7 bases, J lost 8 bases, and 17 bases lay in between. This CDR3 region has 13 residues.